A selection of T cell receptor beta chains follows, all from one sample in a study of blood T cell repertoires in COVID-19. Generated by immunoSEQ multiplex PCR, the TCRdb table keeps only in-frame clones and is missing some. The data show about 140,000 clones, 85% to 90% seen once. The sequencing input was peripheral blood. These receptors were collected from a woman aged 55-70 years with active COVID-19. The conserved cysteine and the conserved F or W are not part of the CDR3 here.

CDR3aa,v_gene,j_gene
ASSQERVLGGGYNEQF,TRBV4-2,TRBJ2-1
ASSQDCGLHSSS,TRBV3-1/TRBV3-2,TRBJ2-4
ASSYSGTGFTEQY,TRBV6-2/TRBV6-3,TRBJ2-7
ASSLEAGTDTQY,TRBV11-3,TRBJ2-3
ASSNRGGSSYNEQF,TRBV7-2,TRBJ2-1
ASGQGLHGYT,TRBV19,TRBJ1-2
ASSRRWDRGAKNIQY,TRBV6-6,TRBJ2-4
ASSFKLGGELF,TRBV12-3/TRBV12-4,TRBJ2-2
ASSPVISGNTEAF,TRBV7-9,TRBJ1-1
ASSTRPEVENTIY,TRBV7-9,TRBJ1-3
ASSLVGSGRAGEQY,TRBV7-2,TRBJ2-7
ASSLRTGAANEKLF,TRBV7-9,TRBJ1-4
ASSYARQDQPQH,TRBV6-2/TRBV6-3,TRBJ1-5
ASSFSTGSTDTQY,TRBV18,TRBJ2-3
ASGRGLAGGPNEQF,TRBV23-1,TRBJ2-1
ASSLRGNEQF,TRBV13,TRBJ2-1
ASSQGPLGLEVADEQF,TRBV4-3,TRBJ2-1
ASSFGGLNGYT,TRBV12-3/TRBV12-4,TRBJ1-2
ASTVSGANVLT,TRBV7-9,TRBJ2-6
ASRSRTGGGDQPQH,TRBV6-6,TRBJ1-5
ASSLGGQGPEQY,TRBV7-6,TRBJ2-7
ASSIAGFSYEQY,TRBV6-5,TRBJ2-7
ASSLGRGGRQETQY,TRBV5-5,TRBJ2-5
SVELPGQKTPETQY,TRBV29-1,TRBJ2-5
ASSPPTGGRTEAF,TRBV7-8,TRBJ1-1
ASGPRGGESYEQY,TRBV7-9,TRBJ2-7
ASSSPGENQETQY,TRBV28,TRBJ2-5
ASSQGGTSGIIRTDTQY,TRBV7-2,TRBJ2-3
SAHKTYEQY,TRBV20-1,TRBJ2-7
SAHNYGYT,TRBV20-1,TRBJ1-2
ASSRTTQIRWGTDTQY,TRBV3-1/TRBV3-2,TRBJ2-3
ASSLAAGALETQY,TRBV5-1,TRBJ2-5
ASSLGFSNTGELF,TRBV11-3,TRBJ2-2